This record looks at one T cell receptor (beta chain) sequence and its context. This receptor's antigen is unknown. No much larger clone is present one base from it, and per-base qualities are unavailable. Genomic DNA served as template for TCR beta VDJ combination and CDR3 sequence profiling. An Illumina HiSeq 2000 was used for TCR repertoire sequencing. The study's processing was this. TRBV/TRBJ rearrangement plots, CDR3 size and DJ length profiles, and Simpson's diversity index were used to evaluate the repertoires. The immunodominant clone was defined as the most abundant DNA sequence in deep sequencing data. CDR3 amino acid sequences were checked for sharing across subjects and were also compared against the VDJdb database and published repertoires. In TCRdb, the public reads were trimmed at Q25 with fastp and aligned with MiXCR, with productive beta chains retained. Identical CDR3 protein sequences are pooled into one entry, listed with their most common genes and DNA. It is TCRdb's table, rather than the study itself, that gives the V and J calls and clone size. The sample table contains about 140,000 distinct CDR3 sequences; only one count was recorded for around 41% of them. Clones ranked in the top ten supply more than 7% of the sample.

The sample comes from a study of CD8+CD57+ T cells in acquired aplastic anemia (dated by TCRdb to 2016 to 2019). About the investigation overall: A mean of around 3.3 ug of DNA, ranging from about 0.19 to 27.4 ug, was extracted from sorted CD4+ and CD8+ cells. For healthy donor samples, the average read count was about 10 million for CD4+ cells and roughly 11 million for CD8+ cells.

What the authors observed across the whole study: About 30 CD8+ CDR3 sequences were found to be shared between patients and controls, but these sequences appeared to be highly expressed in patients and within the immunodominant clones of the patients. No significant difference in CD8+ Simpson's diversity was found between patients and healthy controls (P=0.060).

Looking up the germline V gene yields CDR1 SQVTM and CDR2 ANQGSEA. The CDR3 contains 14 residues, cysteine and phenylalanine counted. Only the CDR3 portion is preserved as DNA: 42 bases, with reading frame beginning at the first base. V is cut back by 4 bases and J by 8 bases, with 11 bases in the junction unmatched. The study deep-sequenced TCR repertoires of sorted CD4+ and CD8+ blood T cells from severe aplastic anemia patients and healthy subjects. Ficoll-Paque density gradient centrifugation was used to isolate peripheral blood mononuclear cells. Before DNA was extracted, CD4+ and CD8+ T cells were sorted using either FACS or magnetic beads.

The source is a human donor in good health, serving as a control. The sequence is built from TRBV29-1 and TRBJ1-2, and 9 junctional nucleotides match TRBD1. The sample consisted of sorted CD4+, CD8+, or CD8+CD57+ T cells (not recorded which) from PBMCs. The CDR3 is CSVAPGTGRRGYTF. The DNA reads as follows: TGCAGCGTTGCCCCTGGGACAGGGAGAAGGGGCTACACCTTC.